This TCR beta chain was recovered during a study of spatial heterogeneity in lung cancer. CDR3 size: 16 residues. V was pared by 7 bases and J by 5 bases, with 13 bases of the junction left unmatched. This clonotype has a single count. Since no conserved phenylalanine or tryptophan closes the CDR3, a read error is the likely cause. TCRdb recomputed calls from the 5' RACE reads with MiXCR, one row per CDR3 protein. The sample includes around 75,000 distinct CDR3 sequences, more than 10% of them seen just once. Time point given: sample taken at primary tumor resection. Tumor, nontumor lung or frozen PBMC supplied whole RNA, sequenced without sorting.

The input for sequencing was PBMCs, taken at surgery. The V gene is TRBV23-1, the J gene TRBJ1-2; TRBD1 agrees at 10 bases. TRBV23-1 is sorted into the ORF group, with uncertain function. The origin of this receptor is a male donor with early-stage non-small cell lung cancer. The CDR3 region is CASTGGRDRGFYGYTS. The CDR3 DNA follows: TGCGCCAGCACGGGAGGCCGGGACAGGGGATTTTATGGCTACACCTCC.